This T cell receptor (beta chain) was profiled in a study of cytomegalovirus exposure and HLA in healthy donors. The PCR contained 60 Vbeta and 13 Jbeta primers. Sequencing used immunoSEQ multiplex PCR; TCRdb keeps in-frame clones, though not all of them. This sample has roughly 100,000 clones, with over 60% found just once. This CDR3 region has 14 residues. Germline V gene data show CDR1 as MNHNY and CDR2 as SVGAGI (reference sequence). Trimming took off 5 bases at V and 6 bases at J, with 16 bases between the two ends. The chain combines TRBV6-6 with TRBJ1-2; D gene ambiguous. The receptor was derived from a man in his forties in good health and CMV-seropositive. The sequenced material came from PBMCs. In DNA form, the CDR3 reads TGTGCCAGCAGTGACCGCGGGGTGGCAGATGGCTACACCTTC. Translation: CASSDRGVADGYTF.